This record looks at one T cell receptor (beta chain) sequence and its context. The antigen is unknown. CDR3 length equals 13 residues. Trimming removed 4 bases from V and 1 base from J; junction bases left unmatched: 3. In germline, CDR1 is DFQATT, CDR2 SNEGSKA (reference sequence). These data belong to a study of response to subunit inactivated influenza vaccine. TCRdb reprocessed the RT-PCR reads via MiXCR and lists one record per CDR3 protein. The repertoire holds around 580,000 distinct CDR3 sequences, with roughly 12% as singletons. Findings and caveats of the study: The authors suggested that few new T cells are recruited per seasonal influenza vaccination.

Sequencing was performed on PBMCs from blood, taken on the day of vaccination. The TCR sequence derives from a man aged 45 to 65 who received an inactivated influenza vaccine. J is TRBJ2-7 and V is TRBV20-1, with 8 bases fitting TRBD2. CDR3 protein: CSAKREWSYEQYF. The CDR3 bases are TGCAGTGCTAAGCGGGAGTGGTCCTACGAGCAGTACTTC.